This T cell receptor beta chain appears in the sequencing data of a study of cytomegalovirus exposure and HLA in healthy donors. Amplification used 60 Vbeta primers and 13 Jbeta primers. Clones were sequenced by immunoSEQ multiplex PCR, and TCRdb holds only the in-frame ones, with some missing. This table holds more than 95,000 clones, approximately 79% found once. Worth noting for this clone: As yet, its antigen is unknown.

Germline CDR1 MNHNS, CDR2 SASEGT. J gave up 5 bases and V 6 bases, and 8 bases lay outside the gene matches. CDR3 size: 15 residues. Study results and limitations: Certain sequence variants were highly shared and formed a cluster, and this cluster was likely a sequencing artifact. Common viral pathogens were later found to be apparently linked to several of the most significant clusters.

Input material: PBMCs. This chain links TRBV6-1 with TRBJ2-1, with 9 bases matching TRBD1. This clonotype was obtained from a man aged 55 to 69 in good health and CMV-seropositive. The chain's CDR3 is CASRADRGVNNEQFF. The CDR3 nucleotides read TGTGCCAGCAGAGCCGACAGGGGGGTCAACAATGAGCAGTTCTTC.